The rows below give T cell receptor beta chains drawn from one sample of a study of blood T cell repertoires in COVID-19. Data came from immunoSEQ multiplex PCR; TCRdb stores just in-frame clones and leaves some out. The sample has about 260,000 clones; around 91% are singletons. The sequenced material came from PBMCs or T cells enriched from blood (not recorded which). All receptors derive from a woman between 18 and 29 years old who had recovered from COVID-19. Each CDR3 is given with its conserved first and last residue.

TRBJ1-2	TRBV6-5	CASGQGSNYGYTF
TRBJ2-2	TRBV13	CASSLRGGRTGELFF
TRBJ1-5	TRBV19	CASSDTGVFNQPQHF
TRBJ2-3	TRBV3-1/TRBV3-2	CASSQGILAMGTDTQYF
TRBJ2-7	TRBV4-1	CASSGDNSYEQYF
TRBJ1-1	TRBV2	CASILNQGWTFF
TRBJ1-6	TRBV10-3	CAISPDRVYSPLHF
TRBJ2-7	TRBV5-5	CASSLLSSYEQYF
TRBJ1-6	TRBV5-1	CASSYDRDAYNSPLHF
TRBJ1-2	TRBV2	CASNYRGSNYGYTF
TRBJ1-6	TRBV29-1	CSVGEGGRSPLHF
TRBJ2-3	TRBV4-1	CASSQGLAGGRRTDTQYF
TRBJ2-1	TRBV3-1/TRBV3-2	CASSQGGGNFYNEQFF
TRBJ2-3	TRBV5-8	CASSLTGDTQYF
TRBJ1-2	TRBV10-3	CAISQTGGNYGYTF
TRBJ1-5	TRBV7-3	CASSRGGSWQISNQPQHF
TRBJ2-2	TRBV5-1	CASSLTGKEGGELFF
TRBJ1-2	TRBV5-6	CASSPRQGSNYGYTF
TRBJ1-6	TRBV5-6	CASSLYAREVSPLHF
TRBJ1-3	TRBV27	CASSSGTGGNTIYF
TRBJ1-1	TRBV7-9	CASSSQGGGTEAFF
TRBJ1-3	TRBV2	CASSGQSSGNTIYF
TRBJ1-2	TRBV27	CASSIRGIDGYTF
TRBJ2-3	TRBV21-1	CASTLGGTIGEADTQYF
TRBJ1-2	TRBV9	CASSVGEVGYTF
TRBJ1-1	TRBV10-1	CASSESTGRNEAFF
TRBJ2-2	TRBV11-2	CASSLLGAGDTGELFF
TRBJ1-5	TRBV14	CASSQDLGPQHF
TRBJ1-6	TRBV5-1	CASSVTGTGNSPLHF
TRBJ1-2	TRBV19	CASSNVREGPHYGYTF
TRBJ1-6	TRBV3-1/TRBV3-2	CASSPATRF
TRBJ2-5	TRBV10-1	CASSDTGGRETQYF
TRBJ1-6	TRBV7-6	CASSLGWTGENSPLHF
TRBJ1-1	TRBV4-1	CASSQAGPMGTEAFF
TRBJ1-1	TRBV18	CASSPQRSNTEAFF
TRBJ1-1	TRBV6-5	CASSYSGGSGTEAFF
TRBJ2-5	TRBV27	CASWTSGSAGETQYF
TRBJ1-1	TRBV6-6	CASSDREMNTEAFF
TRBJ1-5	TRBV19	CASSMRGTGEQPQHF